This T cell receptor beta chain was profiled in a study of T cell responses to AZD1222 COVID-19 vaccine. Looking at the study overall: Pooling was applied to second doses at about 4 or about 12 weeks. Study-level results: Epitopes outside B.1.351 and B.1.1.7 mutated regions reportedly drew nearly half of spike TCRs.

Turning to this clone: As yet, its antigen is unknown.

The assay was immunoSEQ multiplex PCR, and TCRdb's table has in-frame clones only and misses some. The sample shows roughly 130,000 clones, approximately 83% of them seen only once. Material: peripheral blood, obtained on day 0 of AZD1222 vaccination. The clonotype originates from an adult in good health.

As DNA, the CDR3 is TGTGCCAGCAGTGAAATGGGACTAGCGGGTCACACATTGGGTGAGCAGTTCTTC. This sequence encodes CASSEMGLAGHTLGEQFF. The chain uses TRBV2 and TRBJ2-1, with 12 bases lining up with TRBD2. The V segment lost 2 bases and the J segment 9 bases; nucleotides outside the gene matches: 14. The germline V gene has CDR1 SNHLY and CDR2 FYNNEI. The CDR3 has 18 residues.